Listed below are T cell receptor beta chains from one sample, sequenced in a study of CD8 T cells in ankylosing spondylitis. TCRdb re-analysed the 5' RACE reads in MiXCR, keeping a single row per CDR3 protein. This sample has about 750,000 distinct CDR3 sequences, with roughly 20% found just once. Sequenced: blood, either unsorted or a sorted T cell fraction (not recorded which). The receptors shown here come from a male donor with ankylosing spondylitis. Both conserved end residues are part of each CDR3. D genes are given only for firm matches. Clone size is shown for a subset of rows, as once, few, many or a class of expanded clone.

>TRBV7-8|TRBJ2-1|many|TRBD1
TGTGCCAGCAGCTTTCCCACAGGGGGCTCCTACAATGAGCAGTTCTTC
CASSFPTGGSYNEQFF
>TRBV12-3/TRBV12-4|TRBJ1-1|once|NA
TGTGCCAGCAGTTTGGAGGGTACTAGCACTGAAGCTTTCTTT
CASSLEGTSTEAFF
>TRBV7-2|TRBJ2-7|NA|TRBD1
TGTGCCAGCAGCTTAGCGGGACAGGGGGCTTCCTACGAGCAGTACTTC
CASSLAGQGASYEQYF
>TRBV27|TRBJ2-1|few|TRBD1
TGTGCCAGCGTACCCGGGACAGGGATAACTACTGCCTACAATGAGCAGTTCTTC
CASVPGTGITTAYNEQFF
>TRBV4-2|TRBJ2-1|few|NA
TGTGCCAGCAGCCAAGATCCGGCGGACAATGAGCAGTTCTTC
CASSQDPADNEQFF
>TRBV20-1|TRBJ2-4|few|TRBD1
TGCAGTGCTAGAGATACGGGACAGGGAAACATTCAGTACTTC
CSARDTGQGNIQYF
>TRBV29-1|TRBJ1-2|NA|NA
TGCAGCGTTGACGGTGCAGCTAACTATGGCTACACCTTC
CSVDGAANYGYTF
>TRBV6-7|TRBJ1-6|NA|NA
TGTGCCAGCAGTTCCTTCGGACGGGAAGAAAATTCACCCCTCCACTTT
CASSSFGREENSPLHF
>TRBV2|TRBJ1-2|many|TRBD1
TGTGCCAGCAGTGAGGACAGGAACTATGGCTACACCTTC
CASSEDRNYGYTF
>TRBV7-9|TRBJ2-1|few|NA
TGTGCCAGCAATCAGGGGTCTCCAGACAATGAGCAGTTCTTC
CASNQGSPDNEQFF
>TRBV27|TRBJ2-6|NA|NA
TGTGCCAGCAGTTTGGAGGGGTACGGGGCCAACGTCCTGACTTTC
CASSLEGYGANVLTF
>TRBV4-1|TRBJ1-6|few|TRBD1
TGCGCCAGCAGCCGCGGGACAGGGAATTCACCCCTCCACTTT
CASSRGTGNSPLHF
>TRBV28|TRBJ1-1|few|TRBD1
TGTGCCAGCAGTATGGGGCTGGGACAGGGAGTCCCTGAAGCTTTCTTT
CASSMGLGQGVPEAFF
>TRBV12-5|TRBJ2-1|few|TRBD2
TGTGCTAGTACCGCCGGGACTAGCGGGGTAGATGAGCAGTTCTTC
CASTAGTSGVDEQFF
>TRBV5-1|TRBJ2-7|NA|NA
TGCGCCAGCAGCTTGGCCGGCGGCGAACTTGGGTACGAGCAGTACTTC
CASSLAGGELGYEQYF
>TRBV12-3/TRBV12-4|TRBJ2-1|few|NA
TGTGCCAGCACCCCAGGGAATCCCTTTAATGAGCAGTTCTTC
CASTPGNPFNEQFF
>TRBV24-1|TRBJ2-1|NA|NA
TGTGCCACCAGTGATCGGGACAACTGGGTAGTCAATGAGCAGTTCTTC
CATSDRDNWVVNEQFF
>TRBV19|TRBJ2-1|NA|NA
TGTGCCAGTAGTTTCTGGGCCTCGGACGATGAGCAGTTCTTC
CASSFWASDDEQFF
>TRBV5-1|TRBJ1-6|few|NA
TGCGCCAGCAGCTTGGACAGGGACTCCTATAATTCACCCCTCCACTTT
CASSLDRDSYNSPLHF
>TRBV11-2|TRBJ2-3|many|NA
TGTGCCAGCAGTTTGGGGGGACGCACAGATACGCAGTATTTT
CASSLGGRTDTQYF
>TRBV5-4|TRBJ2-3|few|TRBD1
TGTGCCAGCAGCCCTCCACCGACAGGGAACACAGATACGCAGTATTTT
CASSPPPTGNTDTQYF
>TRBV12-3/TRBV12-4|TRBJ1-5|few|TRBD1
TGTGCCAGCAGTTTAGCGGGGACAGGGGTCGGCAATCAGCCCCAGCATTTT
CASSLAGTGVGNQPQHF
>TRBV28|TRBJ1-3|few|NA
TGTGCCAGCAGTTTGCCGGGCGGCAGTTCGGGAAACACCATATATTTT
CASSLPGGSSGNTIYF
>TRBV5-1|TRBJ2-2|many|NA
TGCGCCAGCAGCTTACCGGGACCGAACACCGGGGAGCTGTTTTTT
CASSLPGPNTGELFF
>TRBV11-2|TRBJ2-1|few|NA
TGTGCCAGCAGCTTAGATGGTACCGGGTTCAATGAGCAGTTCTTC
CASSLDGTGFNEQFF
>TRBV29-1|TRBJ2-7|many|NA
TGCAGCGTTGACAGGGAGAACTCCTACGAGCAGTACTTC
CSVDRENSYEQYF
>TRBV28|TRBJ2-1|NA|TRBD2
TGTGCCAGCAGCCCCGCTAGCGGGAGGGCAAATGAGCAGTTCTTC
CASSPASGRANEQFF
>TRBV7-2|TRBJ2-5|NA|TRBD1
TGTGCCAGCAGCTTCCGACAGGGGGCGGAGACCCAGTACTTC
CASSFRQGAETQYF
>TRBV12-3/TRBV12-4|TRBJ1-5|many|NA
TGTGCCAGCAGCCAGGGACTGAGCAATCAGCCCCAGCATTTT
CASSQGLSNQPQHF
>TRBV12-3/TRBV12-4|TRBJ2-3|few|NA
TGTGCCATCCAGGGGGGAGTCGTAGATACGCAGTATTTT
CAIQGGVVDTQYF
>TRBV7-9|TRBJ2-3|NA|NA
TGTGCCAGCAGCTTAGGGGACCTCGGAGTGGCAGATACGCAGTATTTT
CASSLGDLGVADTQYF
>TRBV2|TRBJ2-3|NA|NA
TGTGCCAGTAGGGAAACCAGCACAGATACGCAGTATTTT
CASRETSTDTQYF
>TRBV12-3/TRBV12-4|TRBJ2-1|many|NA
TGTGCCAGCAGCGTCCGGGGCTTCGGGGAGCAGTTCTTC
CASSVRGFGEQFF
>TRBV7-9|TRBJ2-1|NA|NA
TGTGCCAGCAGCATTCCCCCGGTGGGGTCAGGTGGGAATGAGCAGTTCTTC
CASSIPPVGSGGNEQFF
>TRBV11-2|TRBJ2-1|few|TRBD2
TGTGCCAGCAGCTATGTTCGTGGGAGGGATTACAATGAGCAGTTCTTC
CASSYVRGRDYNEQFF
>TRBV3-1|TRBJ2-7|once|NA
TGTGCCAGCAGCCAAATTAACTCCTACGAGCAGTACTTC
CASSQINSYEQYF
>TRBV15|TRBJ1-5|few|TRBD1
TGTGCCACCAGTCCAGAACAGGGGGTGGATCAGCCCCAGCATTTT
CATSPEQGVDQPQHF
>TRBV19|TRBJ1-1|NA|NA
TGTGCCAGTGGGGGACTGACGAACACTGAAGCTTTCTTT
CASGGLTNTEAFF
>TRBV9|TRBJ2-2|NA|TRBD1
TGTGCCAGCAAGGGACAGGGGGACACCGGGGAGCTGTTTTTT
CASKGQGDTGELFF
>TRBV5-6|TRBJ2-2|many|NA
TGTGCCAGCAGCTATGGGACTTTGAACACCGGGGAGCTGTTTTTT
CASSYGTLNTGELFF
>TRBV28|TRBJ2-2|NA|NA
TGTGCCAGCAGCCCACTTGGCAGCAACACCGGGGAGCTGTTTTTT
CASSPLGSNTGELFF
>TRBV3-1|TRBJ2-5|NA|TRBD2
TGTGCCAGCAGCCCTAGCGGGGGGGCGAAGACCCAGTACTTC
CASSPSGGAKTQYF
>TRBV7-8|TRBJ2-1|few|NA
TGTGCCAGCAGCTTAGGGTCAGGGGATAACAATGAGCAGTTCTTC
CASSLGSGDNNEQFF
>TRBV7-9|TRBJ1-1|NA|TRBD1
TGTGCCAGCAACCAGGGGGACATGAACACTGAAGCTTTCTTT
CASNQGDMNTEAFF
>TRBV20-1|TRBJ2-1|few|NA
TGCAGTGCTAGATGGTTTCAAAGCTCCTACAATGAGCAGTTCTTC
CSARWFQSSYNEQFF
>TRBV6-1|TRBJ1-1|NA|NA
TGTGCCAGCAGTGGGACTCTCTACACTGAAGCTTTCTTT
CASSGTLYTEAFF
>TRBV27|TRBJ1-1|few|NA
TGTGCCAGCAGTTTATCAGTGGGGGGTGGCACTGAAGCTTTCTTT
CASSLSVGGGTEAFF